This T cell receptor (beta chain) was documented in a study of neoadjuvant anti-PD-1 for oral cavity cancer. Study-level background: Patients without progression got a fourth dose around day 43.

Looked up from germline, CDR1 is SGDLS and CDR2 is YYNGEE. CDR3 size: 14 residues. Deletions cut 0 bases from V and 5 bases from J, with 9 bases between. General study findings and limits: Only a few patients per response group were TCR-analyzed; validation needed.

Here immunoSEQ multiplex PCR was the method, and the copy in TCRdb shows in-frame clones only, minus some. The sample yields 15,000 to 20,000 clones, about 72% seen once. Of note for this clone: What it binds is not known.

Patients had newly diagnosed, untreated stage II-IVA oral cavity squamous cell carcinoma. Analysis of PBMCs was direct, with no culture step. The sequence was collected from a person between 35 and 79 years old with oral cavity squamous cell carcinoma. Material: PBMCs, obtained before nivolumab (anti-PD-1) treatment. The chain employs TRBV9 and TRBJ2-1, with D possibly matching TRBD1 (5 bases). CDR3 sequence (DNA): TGTGCCAGCAGCGTAGAAGGCAGGGACAATGAGCAGTTCTTC. Translation: CASSVEGRDNEQFF.